The source of this T cell receptor beta chain is a study of CD8 T cells in Susac syndrome. It was with random hexamers that 0.5 to 1 ug RNA was reverse transcribed. An immunoSEQ multiplex PCR amplified TCR beta CDR3 over 54 Vbeta and 13 Jbeta. TCRdb analysed the immunoSEQ multiplex PCR reads with MiXCR anew, one entry per CDR3 protein. This table holds about 200,000 distinct CDR3 sequences, 85% to 95% found once. Negative isolation yielded CD8+ and CD4+ T cells; FACS enriched TEMRA cells. Trimming took 4 bases from V and 3 from J, leaving 12 bases between them. CDR1 is LNHNV, CDR2 YYDKDF, per germline (reference sequence). The CDR3 spans 14 residues.

Sequenced sample: CD4+ T cells from PBMCs. The V call is TRBV15, the J call TRBJ1-1; maybe TRBD1 (5 bases). The receptor's source is a human donor in good health. The chain's CDR3 is CATSNDRAYTEAFF. Written as DNA, the CDR3 is TGTGCCACCAGCAACGACAGAGCCTACACTGAAGCTTTCTTT.